The 9 T cell receptor beta chains in this list originate from one sample, sequenced in a study of shared clonotypes between healthy human individuals. Data came from immunoSEQ multiplex PCR; TCRdb stores just in-frame clones and leaves some out. There are over a million clones in the sample; about 80% occur only once, and approximately 0.5% lies in the top ten. The sequencing input was memory CD4+ T cells from PBMCs. Subset defined: CD45RA-negative fraction. The receptor set was obtained from a man aged 18-30 years in good health. Some clones in this sample may be carry-over from other donors' samples.

This chain connects TRBV2 to TRBJ1-5; tentatively, D is TRBD1 (5 bases). The CDR3 covers 12 residues. Between the trimmed V and J ends, which lost 9 bases and 6 bases, there was a span of 12 bases. CDR1 and CDR2 from the germline V gene are SNHLY and FYNNEI. The CDR3: CASGGTSQPQHF. CDR3 DNA sequence: TGTGCCAGTGGGGGGACGAGTCAGCCCCAGCATTTT.

This chain links TRBV18 with TRBJ1-1, with D uncertain. Germline V gene data show CDR1 as KGHSH and CDR2 as LQKENI. This CDR3 has 15 amino acids. V lost 0 bases, J lost 1 base, and 9 bases lay in between. The CDR3 DNA reads as TGTGCCAGCTCACCACCCCGCATGAGGAACACTGAAGCTTTCTTT. Translated, it gives CASSPPRMRNTEAFF.

The rearrangement links TRBV2 to TRBJ2-7, with TRBD2 matching 8 bases. CDR3 length equals 14 residues. Germline CDR1 reads SNHLY; CDR2 reads FYNNEI. With V trimmed by 4 bases and J by 0 bases, 2 bases remained unmatched. CDR3 residues: CASSVREDSYEQYF. In nucleotides, the CDR3 is TGTGCCAGCAGTGTGCGGGAGGACTCCTACGAGCAGTACTTC.

The chain carries TRBV18 and TRBJ2-1; 7 bases fit TRBD1. The germline V gene has CDR1 KGHSH and CDR2 LQKENI. V shed 4 bases, J shed 8 bases, and the junction held 11 bases outside the gene matches. The CDR3 totals 15 residues. The CDR3 loop is CASSRDEGANHEQFF. CDR3 coding DNA: TGTGCCAGCTCACGAGATGAGGGGGCGAATCATGAGCAGTTCTTC.

The rearrangement uses TRBV2 and TRBJ1-5; D gene uncertain. The CDR3 contains 12 residues. Germline loops: CDR1 SNHLY, CDR2 FYNNEI. V lost 3 bases, J lost 9 bases, and 9 bases lay in between. The CDR3 nucleotides are TGTGCCAGCAGTGATTCGGGCCTGCCCCAGCATTTT. It yields the protein CASSDSGLPQHF.

The rearrangement uses TRBV30 and TRBJ1-1; D is perhaps TRBD1 (6 bases). Germline loops: CDR1 GTSNPN, CDR2 SVGIG (reference sequence). Trimming took 1 base from V and 1 from J, leaving 13 bases between them. The CDR3 totals 15 residues. The CDR3 region has the DNA TGTGCCTGGAGTGGCTCTTTGACAGGGAACACTGAAGCTTTCTTT. Translation gives CAWSGSLTGNTEAFF.

The chain has TRBV5-1 and TRBJ2-2; D ambiguous. The germline CDR1 and CDR2 sequences are SGHRS and YFSETQ. Deletions cut 6 bases from V and 3 bases from J, with 6 bases between. This CDR3 is 12 amino acids long. The CDR3 coding sequence is TGCGCCAGCAACGAGCACACCGGGGAGCTGTTTTTT. It encodes CASNEHTGELFF.

The chain carries TRBV2 and TRBJ1-5, with a possible D match to TRBD1 (6 bases). Germline V gives CDR1 SNHLY, CDR2 FYNNEI. Trimming cost V 6 bases and J 7 bases, with 13 bases left between them. This CDR3 is 13 amino acids long. CDR3 sequence reads: CASRTQGYQPQHF. CDR3 DNA: TGTGCCAGCAGGACACAGGGATACCAGCCCCAGCATTTT. Full variable domain (rest looked up from reference TRBV2 and TRBJ1-5): EPEVTQTPSHQVTQMGQEVILRCVPISNHLYFYWYRQILGQKVEFLVSFYNNEISEKSEIFDDQFSVERPDGSNFTLKIRSTKLEDSAMYFCASRTQGYQPQHFGDGTRLSIL.

CDR3 nucleotides: TGTGCCAGCAGCTTAATTTCCAGATATGAGCAGTTCTTC. As protein: CASSLISRYEQFF. The chain recombines TRBV7-2 with TRBJ2-1, with D unresolved. The germline gives CDR1 SGHTA, CDR2 FQGNSA. The CDR3 spans 13 residues. V lost 2 bases and J 8 bases, leaving 10 bases between the germline ends.